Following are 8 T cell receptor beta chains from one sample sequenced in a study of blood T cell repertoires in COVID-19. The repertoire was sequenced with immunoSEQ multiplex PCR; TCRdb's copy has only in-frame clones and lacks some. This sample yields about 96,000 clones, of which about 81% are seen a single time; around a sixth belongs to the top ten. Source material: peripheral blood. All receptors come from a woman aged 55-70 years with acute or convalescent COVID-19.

The CDR3 DNA reads as TGTGCCACCGTCGGTCTTTACCCCTACAATGAGCAGTTCTTC. The encoded protein is CATVGLYPYNEQFF. The rearrangement uses TRBV25-1 and TRBJ2-1; D uncertain. From germline, CDR1 is MGHDK and CDR2 SYGVNS. V shed 10 bases and J shed 2 bases, with 15 bases lying between them. CDR3 size: 14 residues.

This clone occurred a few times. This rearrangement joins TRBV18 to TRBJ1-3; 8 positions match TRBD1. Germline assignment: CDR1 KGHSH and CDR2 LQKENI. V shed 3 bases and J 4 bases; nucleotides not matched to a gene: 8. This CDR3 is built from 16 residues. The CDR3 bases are TGTGCCAGCTCACCGATCAGGACAGGGCTCGGAAACACCATATATTTT. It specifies CASSPIRTGLGNTIYF.

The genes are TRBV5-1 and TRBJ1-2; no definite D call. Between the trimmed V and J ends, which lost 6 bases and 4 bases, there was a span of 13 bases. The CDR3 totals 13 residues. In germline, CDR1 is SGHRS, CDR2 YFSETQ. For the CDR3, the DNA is TGCGCCAGCACCCGCGGACTCGGCTATGGCTACACCTTC. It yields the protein CASTRGLGYGYTF.

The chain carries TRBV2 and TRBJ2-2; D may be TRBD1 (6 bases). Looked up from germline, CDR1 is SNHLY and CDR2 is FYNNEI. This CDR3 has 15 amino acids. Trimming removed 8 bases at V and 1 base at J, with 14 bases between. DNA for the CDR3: TGTGCCAGCCATTTGGACAGTCTGAACACCGGGGAGCTGTTTTTT. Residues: CASHLDSLNTGELFF.

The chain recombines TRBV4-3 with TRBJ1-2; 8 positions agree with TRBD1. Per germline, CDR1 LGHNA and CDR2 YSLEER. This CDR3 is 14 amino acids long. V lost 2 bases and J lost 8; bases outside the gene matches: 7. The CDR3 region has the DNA TGCGCCAGCAGCCAAAGGACAGGGTTAGGAGGCTACACCTTC. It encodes CASSQRTGLGGYTF.

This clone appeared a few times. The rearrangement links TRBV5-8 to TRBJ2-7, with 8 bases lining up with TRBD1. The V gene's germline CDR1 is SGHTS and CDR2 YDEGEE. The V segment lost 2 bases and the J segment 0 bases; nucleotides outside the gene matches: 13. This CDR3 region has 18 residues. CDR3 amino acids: CASSLKTGAHRLSYEQYF. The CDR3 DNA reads TGTGCCAGCAGCTTAAAGACAGGGGCGCATAGACTCTCCTACGAGCAGTACTTC.

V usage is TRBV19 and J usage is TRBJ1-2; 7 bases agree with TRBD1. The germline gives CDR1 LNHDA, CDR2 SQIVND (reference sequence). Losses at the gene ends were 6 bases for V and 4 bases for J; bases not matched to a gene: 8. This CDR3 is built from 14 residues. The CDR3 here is CASRPGTEFYGYTF. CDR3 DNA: TGTGCCAGTAGACCCGGGACAGAGTTCTATGGCTACACCTTC. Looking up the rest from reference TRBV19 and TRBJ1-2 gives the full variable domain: DGGITQSPKYLFRKEGQNVTLSCEQNLNHDAMYWYRQDPGQGLRLIYYSQIVNDFQKGDIAEGYSVSREKKESFPLTVTSAQKNPTAFYLCASRPGTEFYGYTFGSGTRLTVV.

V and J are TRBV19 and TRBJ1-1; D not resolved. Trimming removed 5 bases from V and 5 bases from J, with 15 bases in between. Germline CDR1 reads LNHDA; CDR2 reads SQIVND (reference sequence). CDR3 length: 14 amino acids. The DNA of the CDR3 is TGTGCCAGTAGTTCGTACCGGGTAAGGACTGAAGCTTTCTTT. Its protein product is CASSSYRVRTEAFF.